Each of the 11 T cell receptor beta chains below was sequenced from the same sample in a study of T cell responses to AZD1222 COVID-19 vaccine. Only in-frame clones appear in the TCRdb table, and some are missing; sequencing was by immunoSEQ multiplex PCR. Among some 150,000 clones listed, 80% to 95% were seen once. The specimen comprised peripheral blood, sampled 28 days after the second AZD1222 dose. The receptors come from an adult who received the AZD1222 COVID-19 vaccine.

V gene TRBV2 combines with J gene TRBJ2-1; TRBD1 agrees at 7 bases. Trimming cost V 4 bases and J 0 bases; bases outside gene matches: 3. Germline V gene lookup returns CDR1 SNHLY and CDR2 FYNNEI. The CDR3 is 15 residues long. The CDR3 region is CASSGGQSSYNEQFF. The CDR3 DNA sequence: TGTGCCAGCAGTGGGGGACAGAGCTCCTACAATGAGCAGTTCTTC.

V gene TRBV18 combines with J gene TRBJ1-5, with D possibly being TRBD1 (6 bases). The CDR3 sequence is 16 residues long. Germline CDR1 reads KGHSH; CDR2 reads LQKENI. Trimming removed 6 bases from V and 0 bases from J, with 15 bases in between. CDR3 in DNA: TGTGCCAGCTCCCCGTGGGGGGCGCATAGCAATCAGCCCCAGCATTTT. Protein product: CASSPWGAHSNQPQHF.

This clone was found once. The gene calls are TRBV9 and TRBJ1-5; D is uncertain. V lost 4 bases and J lost 0, with 11 bases in between. CDR3 length equals 15 residues. CDR1 is SGDLS and CDR2 is YYNGEE in the germline V gene. The DNA of the CDR3 is TGTGCCAGCAGCCCCGACGGAAATAGCAATCAGCCCCAGCATTTT. Amino acids: CASSPDGNSNQPQHF. Full variable domain (missing parts from reference TRBV9 and TRBJ1-5): DSGVTQTPKHLITATGQRVTLRCSPRSGDLSVYWYQQSLDQGLQFLIQYYNGEERAKGNILERFSAQQFPDLHSELNLSSLELGDSALYFCASSPDGNSNQPQHFGDGTRLSIL.

The CDR3 here is CASSRMASYEQYF. The CDR3 coding sequence is TGTGCCAGCTCCCGCATGGCCTCCTACGAGCAGTACTTC. The genes are TRBV6-5 and TRBJ2-7; no definite D call. The CDR3 sequence is 13 residues long. V dropped 8 bases and J dropped 0 bases, with 11 bases sitting between them. The germline gives CDR1 MNHEY, CDR2 SVGAGI.

For the CDR3, the DNA is TGTGCCAGCAGTTACAAGGCAGGGGTAAATCAGCCCCAGCATTTT. This gives the protein CASSYKAGVNQPQHF. The chain is built from TRBV6-5 and TRBJ1-5; D is possibly TRBD1 (6 bases). This CDR3 contains 15 residues. Germline loops: CDR1 MNHEY, CDR2 SVGAGI. Between the trimmed V and J ends, which lost 2 bases and 4 bases, there was a span of 12 bases.

The CDR3 sequence: CASSLLAGARGGSYNEQFF. The CDR3 coding sequence is TGTGCCAGCAGCTTGCTAGCGGGAGCCCGGGGGGGCTCCTACAATGAGCAGTTCTTC. This rearrangement joins TRBV7-6 to TRBJ2-1, with 10 bases fitting TRBD2. Germline V CDR1 and CDR2: SGHVS, FNYEAQ. This CDR3 is built from 19 residues. Trimming took 3 bases from V and 0 from J; bases not matched to a gene: 11. Combining the CDR3 with reference TRBV7-6 and TRBJ2-1 gives the whole variable domain GAGVSQSPRYKVTKRGQDVALRCDPISGHVSLYWYRQALGQGPEFLTYFNYEAQQDKSGLPNDRFSAERPEGSISTLTIQRTEQRDSAMYRCASSLLAGARGGSYNEQFFGPGTRLTVL.

The V gene is TRBV5-1, the J gene TRBJ2-1; D is unclear. The CDR3 length is 14 residues. CDR1 SGHRS and CDR2 YFSETQ come from the germline V gene. Deletions cut 0 bases from V and 8 bases from J, with 12 bases between. CDR3: CASSLGGNEDEQFF. For the CDR3, the DNA is TGCGCCAGCAGCTTGGGTGGGAACGAGGATGAGCAGTTCTTC.

The chain combines TRBV7-9 with TRBJ1-2; D gene uncertain. Germline CDR1 and CDR2: SEHNR and FQNEAQ (reference sequence). With 1 base removed from V and 8 bases from J, the gap between germline ends came to 8 bases. The CDR3 has 12 amino acids. The CDR3 DNA is TGTGCCAGCAGCTTAGGCGCGGAAGGCTACACCTTC. Translating gives CASSLGAEGYTF.

The J gene is TRBJ2-5, the V gene TRBV2; D assignment may be TRBD1 or TRBD2 (5 bases each). This CDR3 has 12 residues. Germline V gene data show CDR1 as SNHLY and CDR2 as FYNNEI. The V end was cut by 6 bases, the J end by 4 bases, with 9 bases between. The CDR3 coding sequence is TGTGCCAGCAGCCGGGACGCAGAGACCCAGTACTTC. Encoded protein: CASSRDAETQYF.

The V gene is TRBV2, the J gene TRBJ2-4, with D hard to call. The CDR3 is 12 amino acids. Germline values: CDR1 SNHLY, CDR2 FYNNEI. V lost 7 bases to trimming and J lost 6 bases, with 10 bases between them. Written as DNA, the CDR3 is TGTGCCAGCAACAGTATCGGAAACATTCAGTACTTC. Translation: CASNSIGNIQYF.

This chain's CDR3 is CASSTTRDWFTYGYTF. CDR3 bases: TGTGCCAGCAGTACCACCAGGGATTGGTTTACCTATGGCTACACCTTC. The chain is built from TRBV2 and TRBJ1-2, with a tentative D call TRBD1 (5 bases). V shed 5 bases and J shed 4 bases, with 20 bases lying between them. This CDR3 is built from 16 residues. Germline V CDR1 and CDR2: SNHLY, FYNNEI.